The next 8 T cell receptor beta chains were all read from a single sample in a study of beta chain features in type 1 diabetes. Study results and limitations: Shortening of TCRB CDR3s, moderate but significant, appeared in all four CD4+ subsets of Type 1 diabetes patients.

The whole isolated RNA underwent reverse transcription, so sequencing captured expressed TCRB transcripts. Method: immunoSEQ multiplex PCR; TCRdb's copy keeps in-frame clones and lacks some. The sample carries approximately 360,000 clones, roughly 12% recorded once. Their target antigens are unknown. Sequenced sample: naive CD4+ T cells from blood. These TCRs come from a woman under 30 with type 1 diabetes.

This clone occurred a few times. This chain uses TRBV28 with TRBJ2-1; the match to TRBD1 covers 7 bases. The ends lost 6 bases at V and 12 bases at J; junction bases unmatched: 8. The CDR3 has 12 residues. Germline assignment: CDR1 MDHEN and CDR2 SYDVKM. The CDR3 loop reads CASSMTGLVQFF. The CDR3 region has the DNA TGTGCCAGCAGCATGACAGGGTTGGTGCAGTTCTTC.

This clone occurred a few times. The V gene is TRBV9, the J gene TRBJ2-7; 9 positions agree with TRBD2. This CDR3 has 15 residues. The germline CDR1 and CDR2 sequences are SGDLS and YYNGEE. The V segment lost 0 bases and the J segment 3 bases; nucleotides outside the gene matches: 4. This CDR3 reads CASSVGASGDYEQYF. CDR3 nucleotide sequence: TGTGCCAGCAGCGTAGGGGCTAGCGGGGACTACGAGCAGTACTTC.

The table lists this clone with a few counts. The CDR3 bases are TGTGCCAGCAGCCACCCTAGCGGATCAACCTACAATGAGCAGTTCTTC. Residues: CASSHPSGSTYNEQFF. The chain has TRBV11-3 and TRBJ2-1, with TRBD2 identical over 7 bases. The length of the CDR3 is 16 residues. Trimming took 5 bases from V and 2 from J; bases not matched to a gene: 9. Germline loops: CDR1 SGHNT, CDR2 YENEEA.

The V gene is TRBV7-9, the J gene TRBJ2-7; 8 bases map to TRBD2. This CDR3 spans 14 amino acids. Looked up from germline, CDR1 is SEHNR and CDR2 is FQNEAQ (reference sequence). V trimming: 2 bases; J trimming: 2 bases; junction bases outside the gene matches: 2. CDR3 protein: CASSLSAGAYEQYF. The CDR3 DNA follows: TGTGCCAGCAGCTTATCAGCGGGAGCCTACGAGCAGTACTTC.

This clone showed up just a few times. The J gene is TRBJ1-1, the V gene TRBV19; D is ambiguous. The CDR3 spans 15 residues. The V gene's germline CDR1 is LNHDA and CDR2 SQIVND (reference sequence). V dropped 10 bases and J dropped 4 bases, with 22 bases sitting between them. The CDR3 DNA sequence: TGTGCCACCATCCACCTTGGCGGAGGCGCCACTGAAGCTTTCTTT. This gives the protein CATIHLGGGATEAFF.

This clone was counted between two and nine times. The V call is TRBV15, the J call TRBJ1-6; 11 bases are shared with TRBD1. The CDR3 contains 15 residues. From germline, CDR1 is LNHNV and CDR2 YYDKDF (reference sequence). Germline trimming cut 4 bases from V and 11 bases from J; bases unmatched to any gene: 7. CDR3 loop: CATSTRDRGYTPLHF. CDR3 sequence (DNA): TGTGCCACCAGCACTCGGGACAGGGGGTATACACCCCTCCACTTT.

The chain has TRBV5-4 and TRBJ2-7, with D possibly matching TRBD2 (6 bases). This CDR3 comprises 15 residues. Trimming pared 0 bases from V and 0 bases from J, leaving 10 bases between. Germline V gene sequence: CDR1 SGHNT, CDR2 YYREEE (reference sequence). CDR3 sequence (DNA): TGTGCCAGCAGCTTGGCGGGAGCAAGCTCCTACGAGCAGTACTTC. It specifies CASSLAGASSYEQYF.

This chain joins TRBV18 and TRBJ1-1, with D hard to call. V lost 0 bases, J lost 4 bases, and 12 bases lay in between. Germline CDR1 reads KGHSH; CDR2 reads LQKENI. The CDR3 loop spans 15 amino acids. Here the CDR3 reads CASSPPSSGSTEAFF. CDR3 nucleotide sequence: TGTGCCAGCTCACCACCTTCTTCTGGGAGCACTGAAGCTTTCTTT.